Each of the 29 T cell receptor beta chains below was sequenced from the same sample in a study of CD4 T cell repertoires in COVID-19. TCRdb's table, derived via immunoSEQ multiplex PCR, lists solely in-frame clones and lacks some. The table lists 60,000 to 90,000 clones, 83% of them singletons. This material consisted of CD4+ T cells from peripheral blood, taken after recovery from COVID-19. The receptors originated from a human donor who had COVID-19.

The genes are TRBV5-1 and TRBJ2-5; 9 bases are shared with TRBD1. The CDR3 sequence is 16 residues long. Germline V lookup: CDR1 SGHRS, CDR2 YFSETQ. The V gene end was trimmed by 4 bases and the J gene end by 5 bases; junction bases not matched to a gene: 12. The CDR3 spells CASSPLDRGLRETQYF. CDR3 nucleotides: TGCGCCAGCAGCCCGTTGGACAGGGGACTCCGGGAGACCCAGTACTTC. Together with reference TRBV5-1 and TRBJ2-5, the CDR3 gives the full variable domain: KAGVTQTPRYLIKTRGQQVTLSCSPISGHRSVSWYQQTPGQGLQFLFEYFSETQRNKGNFPGRFSGRQFSNSRSEMNVSTLELGDSALYLCASSPLDRGLRETQYFGPGTRLLVL.

This clone occurred once. The V call is TRBV6-4, the J call TRBJ1-1; D is uncertain. V was cut by 6 bases and J by 2 bases, with 10 bases left in between. CDR3 length: 13 residues. Germline V CDR1 and CDR2: MRHNA, SNTAGT. The CDR3 protein is CASRKDSNTEAFF. The DNA of the CDR3 is TGTGCCAGCAGGAAAGACTCAAACACTGAAGCTTTCTTT.

Here the CDR3 reads CAYERNTEAFF. The DNA for the CDR3 is TGTGCGTATGAGAGGAACACTGAAGCTTTCTTT. The chain is built from TRBV30 and TRBJ1-1; D is unclear. The CDR3 runs to 11 residues. Per the germline V gene, CDR1 is GTSNPN and CDR2 is SVGIG (reference sequence).

This sequence joins TRBV19 and TRBJ2-3; 8 bases match TRBD1. CDR3 size: 13 residues. CDR1 is LNHDA and CDR2 is SQIVND in the germline V gene (reference sequence). Trimming at V came to 11 bases and at J to 4 bases, leaving 8 bases not matched to a gene. CDR3 in DNA: TGTGCCGCGGGACAGGCCGGCGCAGATACGCAGTATTTT. It yields the protein CAAGQAGADTQYF.

This clone came up a few times. The CDR3 loop is CASSLRVSYEQYF. CDR3 nucleotide sequence: TGTGCCAGCAGCTTAAGGGTCTCCTACGAGCAGTACTTC. The chain employs TRBV7-6 and TRBJ2-7; D remains unclear. Trimming cost V 2 bases and J 0 bases, with 5 bases left between them. The germline CDR1 and CDR2 sequences are SGHVS and FNYEAQ. The CDR3 is 13 amino acids.

V gene TRBV20-1 combines with J gene TRBJ2-1; weak D call: TRBD2 (6 bases). The V gene's germline CDR1 is DFQATT and CDR2 SNEGSKA (reference sequence). CDR3 length: 11 amino acids. V was clipped by 3 bases and J by 8 bases, with 8 bases between them. CDR3 bases: TGCAGTGCTAGCGGGAGCGATGAGCAGTTCTTC. Its protein product is CSASGSDEQFF.

The rearrangement joins TRBV19 to TRBJ1-4; D remains ambiguous. The CDR3 totals 14 residues. V was pared by 10 bases and J by 0 bases, with 12 bases between. CDR1 is LNHDA, CDR2 SQIVND, per germline (reference sequence). The CDR3 is CANQTRATNEKLFF. The CDR3 region has the DNA TGTGCCAATCAAACAAGGGCAACTAATGAAAAACTGTTTTTT.

This sequence joins TRBV3-1 (or the pseudogene TRBV3-2) and TRBJ2-5; 13 bases match TRBD2. V dropped 0 bases and J dropped 5; count of bases not matched to a gene: 6. Germline-derived CDR1 and CDR2 are LGHDT and YNNKEL (reference sequence). The CDR3 is 17 residues long. The CDR3 nucleotides read TGTGCCAGCAGCCAAGAAATGGGACTAGCGGGGTTGGAGACCCAGTACTTC. It is translated as CASSQEMGLAGLETQYF.

This clone was detected only once. The rearrangement uses TRBV3-1 (or the pseudogene TRBV3-2) and TRBJ1-1, with a tentative D call TRBD1 (6 bases). CDR1 LGHDT and CDR2 YNNKEL come from the germline V gene (reference sequence). V lost 4 bases, J lost 9 bases, and 12 bases lay in between. The CDR3 runs 12 residues. The CDR3: CASSPGQTKAFF. Here the CDR3 DNA reads TGTGCCAGCAGCCCAGGACAGACCAAAGCTTTCTTT.

This chain links TRBV4-2 with TRBJ1-2; 8 nucleotides agree with TRBD1. V was clipped by 1 base and J by 3 bases; unmatched bases: 7. The CDR3 extends over 16 amino acids. The germline gives CDR1 LGHNA, CDR2 YNFKEQ. The CDR3 sequence is CASSQVENRGDYGYTF. As DNA, the CDR3 is TGTGCCAGCAGCCAAGTCGAGAACAGGGGGGACTATGGCTACACCTTC.

This chain joins TRBV28 and TRBJ2-2, with 8 bases aligning to TRBD1. The V segment lost 9 bases and the J segment 4 bases; nucleotides outside the gene matches: 7. Germline assignment: CDR1 MDHEN and CDR2 SYDVKM. The CDR3 is 14 residues long. The CDR3 region is CASGQGAGTGELFF. The CDR3 DNA reads as TGTGCCAGTGGGCAGGGGGCAGGCACCGGGGAGCTGTTTTTT.

This clone was seen a few times. The rearrangement links TRBV19 to TRBJ1-3; the D gene is possibly TRBD1 (5 bases). Trimming took 5 bases from V and 0 from J, leaving 11 bases between them. This CDR3 is 15 amino acids long. Per the germline V gene, CDR1 is LNHDA and CDR2 is SQIVND (reference sequence). The CDR3 protein is CASSVGTDSGNTIYF. The CDR3 bases are TGTGCCAGTAGTGTCGGGACTGACTCTGGAAACACCATATATTTT.

The V and J genes are TRBV11-2 and TRBJ2-1, with 12 bases fitting TRBD2. This CDR3 is built from 14 residues. V trimming: 2 bases; J trimming: 7 bases; junction bases outside the gene matches: 0. In germline, CDR1 is SGHAT, CDR2 FQNNGV. The CDR3 protein is CASSLTSGGNEQFF. The CDR3 DNA sequence: TGTGCCAGCAGCTTAACTAGCGGGGGGAATGAGCAGTTCTTC.

The chain employs TRBV21-1 and TRBJ2-1; the D call in the table, TRBD1, was not verified against the DNA. TRBV21-1 is deemed a pseudogene. The CDR3 extends over 16 amino acids. CDR3 amino acids: CASSKWGRRGRNEQFF. The CDR3 nucleotides are TGTGCCAGCAGCAAATGGGGACGCAGGGGGCGTAATGAGCAGTTCTTC.

The chain has TRBV6-5 and TRBJ2-6; possibly TRBD2 for D (5 bases). This CDR3 is 15 amino acids long. Germline loops: CDR1 MNHEY, CDR2 SVGAGI. With 9 bases removed from V and 2 bases from J, the gap between germline ends came to 14 bases. This chain's CDR3 is CASKEGLTGANVLTF. In DNA form, the CDR3 reads TGTGCCAGTAAAGAGGGCTTAACTGGGGCCAACGTCCTGACTTTC.

V gene TRBV5-3 combines with J gene TRBJ1-3; TRBD1 aligns across 8 bases. TRBV5-3 is placed among ORFs of uncertain function. The CDR3 loop spans 12 amino acids. CDR3 loop: CGQGSSGNTIYF. The CDR3 bases are TGTGGACAGGGGAGCTCTGGAAACACCATATATTTT.

This chain uses TRBV5-1 with TRBJ1-4; TRBD1 is a possible D gene (5 bases). Between the trimmed V and J ends, which lost 4 bases and 0 bases, there was a span of 7 bases. Germline CDR1 reads SGHRS; CDR2 reads YFSETQ. The CDR3 runs to 14 residues. The CDR3 DNA reads as TGCGCCAGCAGCACGACAGCAACTAATGAAAAACTGTTTTTT. It encodes CASSTTATNEKLFF. Together with reference TRBV5-1 and TRBJ1-4, the CDR3 gives the full variable domain: KAGVTQTPRYLIKTRGQQVTLSCSPISGHRSVSWYQQTPGQGLQFLFEYFSETQRNKGNFPGRFSGRQFSNSRSEMNVSTLELGDSALYLCASSTTATNEKLFFGSGTQLSVL.

The rearrangement uses TRBV19 and TRBJ1-5; D is possibly TRBD1 (6 bases). The CDR3 consists of 15 residues. V dropped 2 bases and J dropped 4 bases, with 12 bases sitting between them. CDR1 and CDR2 (germline): LNHDA, SQIVND (reference sequence). The CDR3 reads CASSISSTGNQPQHF. CDR3 bases: TGTGCCAGTAGTATATCCTCGACAGGTAATCAGCCCCAGCATTTT.

V and J are TRBV7-2 and TRBJ1-4; D is ambiguous. This CDR3 spans 14 amino acids. Germline loops: CDR1 SGHTA, CDR2 FQGNSA. With 3 bases removed from V and 3 bases from J, the gap between germline ends came to 8 bases. In nucleotides, the CDR3 is TGTGCCAGCAGCTTGTTCGTGGCTAATGAAAAACTGTTTTTT. Translating it yields CASSLFVANEKLFF. The variable domain in full, with the rest retrieved from reference TRBV7-2 and TRBJ1-4, is GAGVSQSPSNKVTEKGKDVELRCDPISGHTALYWYRQSLGQGLEFLIYFQGNSAPDKSGLPSDRFSAERTGGSVSTLTIQRTQQEDSAVYLCASSLFVANEKLFFGSGTQLSVL.

The chain employs TRBV28 and TRBJ1-2; 9 bases agree with TRBD1. The CDR3 has 18 residues. CDR1 is MDHEN, CDR2 SYDVKM, per germline. V lost 8 bases, J lost 2 bases, and 18 bases stayed unmatched. The CDR3 loop reads CASGQAQGAVLTNYGYTF. In DNA form, the CDR3 reads TGTGCCAGCGGACAGGCACAGGGGGCGGTTCTTACAAACTATGGCTACACCTTC.

The gene calls are TRBV19 and TRBJ2-4, with unresolved D. CDR3 length: 12 amino acids. In germline, CDR1 is LNHDA, CDR2 SQIVND (reference sequence). V shed 6 bases and J shed 5 bases, with 8 bases lying between them. CDR3 sequence reads: CASRATQNIQYF. As DNA, the CDR3 is TGTGCCAGTAGAGCCACGCAAAACATTCAGTACTTC.

In this sample, this clone turned up once. The chain links TRBV11-2 to TRBJ2-1, with 7 nucleotides matching TRBD2. Germline-derived CDR1 and CDR2 are SGHAT and FQNNGV. Unmatched junction bases numbered 8, after V lost 7 bases and J lost 2 bases. The CDR3 extends over 15 amino acids. The CDR3 DNA follows: TGTGCCAGCAACCCGGGGCGGGGGACCTACAATGAGCAGTTCTTC. Translation gives CASNPGRGTYNEQFF.

The chain is built from TRBV6-2 or TRBV6-3 and TRBJ1-2; TRBD1 is a possible D gene (5 bases). The V end lost 6 bases, the J end lost 8 bases, and 16 bases lay between the germline ends. The CDR3 has 13 residues. Germline CDR1 reads MNHEY; CDR2 reads SVGEGT. The CDR3 DNA reads as TGTGCCAGCAGCTCGACGGGAGAGGGGGGCTACACCTTC. Its protein is CASSSTGEGGYTF.

As concerns this clone: Additional DNA sequences in this sample encode the identical CDR3. V gene TRBV4-1 combines with J gene TRBJ2-3, with TRBD2 matching 7 bases. The CDR3 sequence is 15 residues long. The V segment lost 3 bases and the J segment 0 bases; nucleotides outside the gene matches: 3. In germline, CDR1 is MGHRA, CDR2 YSYEKL. In DNA, the CDR3 is TGCGCCAGCAGCCAGGGAGGGGTGAGCACAGATACGCAGTATTTT. Its translation is CASSQGGVSTDTQYF.

This chain connects TRBV2 to TRBJ1-5, with TRBD1 as a possible D gene (6 bases). Trimming removed 5 bases at V and 2 bases at J, with 13 bases between. The CDR3 covers 15 residues. Germline V gene sequence: CDR1 SNHLY, CDR2 FYNNEI. The CDR3 DNA is TGTGCCAGCAGTAGAGAATGGACAGGCAATCAGCCCCAGCATTTT. Translating gives CASSREWTGNQPQHF.

The chain carries TRBV7-2 and TRBJ1-3; D unclear. CDR1 and CDR2 from the germline V gene are SGHTA and FQGNSA. V was clipped by 5 bases and J by 0 bases, with 11 bases between them. The length of the CDR3 is 15 residues. CDR3 DNA: TGTGCCAGCAGCGGCCCCCTCGGCTCTGGAAACACCATATATTTT. Translating it yields CASSGPLGSGNTIYF.

This chain joins TRBV10-3 and TRBJ2-3; D is tentatively TRBD1 or TRBD2 (7 bases each). The V end was cut by 11 bases, the J end by 2 bases, with 20 bases between. CDR1 and CDR2 (germline): ENHRY, SYGVKD. CDR3 length: 15 residues. CDR3 coding DNA: TGTGCCTCCCAGGGGGGCAAGCGGGACACAGATACGCAGTATTTT. Encoded protein: CASQGGKRDTDTQYF.

This chain connects TRBV3-1 (or the pseudogene TRBV3-2) to TRBJ2-3; 12 bases are a match to TRBD2. Germline CDR1 LGHDT, CDR2 YNNKEL (reference sequence). The CDR3 is 16 residues long. Trimming at V came to 1 base and at J to 7 bases, leaving 6 bases not matched to a gene. DNA for the CDR3: TGTGCCAGCAGCCAAGGGGCGACTAGCGGGAGTTATACGCAGTATTTT. Translating it yields CASSQGATSGSYTQYF.

J is TRBJ1-2 and V is TRBV10-2, with a possible D match to TRBD1 (5 bases). CDR3 length: 13 residues. Trimming removed 2 bases from V and 8 bases from J, with 12 bases in between. From germline, CDR1 is WSHSY and CDR2 SAAADI. The CDR3 region is CASSERQQDGYTF. CDR3 coding DNA: TGCGCCAGCAGTGAGAGACAGCAGGACGGCTACACCTTC.